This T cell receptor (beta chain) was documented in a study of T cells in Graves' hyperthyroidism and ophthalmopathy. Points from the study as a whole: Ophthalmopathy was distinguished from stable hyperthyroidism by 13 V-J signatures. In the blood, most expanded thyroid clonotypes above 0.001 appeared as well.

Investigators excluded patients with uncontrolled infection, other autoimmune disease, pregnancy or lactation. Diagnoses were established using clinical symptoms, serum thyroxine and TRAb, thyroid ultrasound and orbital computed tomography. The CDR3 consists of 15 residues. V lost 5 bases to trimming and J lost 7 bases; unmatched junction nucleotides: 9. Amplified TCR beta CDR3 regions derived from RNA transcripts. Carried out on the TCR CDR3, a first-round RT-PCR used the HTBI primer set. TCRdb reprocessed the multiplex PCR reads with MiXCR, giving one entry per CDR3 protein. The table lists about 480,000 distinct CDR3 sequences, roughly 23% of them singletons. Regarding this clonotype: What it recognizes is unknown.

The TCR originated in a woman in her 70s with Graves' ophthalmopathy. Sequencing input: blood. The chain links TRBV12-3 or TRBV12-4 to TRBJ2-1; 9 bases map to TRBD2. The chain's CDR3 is CASSDSGSLKNEQFF. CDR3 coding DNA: TGTGCCAGCAGTGATAGCGGGAGTCTAAAGAATGAGCAGTTCTTC.